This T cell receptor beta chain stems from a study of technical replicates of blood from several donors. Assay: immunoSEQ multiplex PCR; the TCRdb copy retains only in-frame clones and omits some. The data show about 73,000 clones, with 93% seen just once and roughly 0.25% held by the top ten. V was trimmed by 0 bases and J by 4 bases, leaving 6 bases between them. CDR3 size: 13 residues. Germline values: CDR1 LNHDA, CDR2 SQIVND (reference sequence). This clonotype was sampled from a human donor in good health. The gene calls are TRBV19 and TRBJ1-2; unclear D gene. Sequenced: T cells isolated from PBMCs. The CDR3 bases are TGTGCCAGTAGTATAGAGGCCAGCTATGGCTACACCTTC. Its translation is CASSIEASYGYTF.